Listed below are T cell receptor beta chains from one sample, sequenced in a study of cytomegalovirus exposure and HLA in healthy donors. Here immunoSEQ multiplex PCR was the method, and the copy in TCRdb shows in-frame clones only, minus some. Seen here are 60,000 or so clones, about 86% observed once, and the top ten hold over 1.5%. Sequenced material: PBMCs. The origin of the receptors is a man aged 35-49 years in good health and CMV-seronegative. CDR3s include the opening cysteine and the closing phenylalanine or tryptophan. D genes are given only for firm matches. Clone size is shown for a subset of rows, as once, few, many or a class of expanded clone.

cdr3_nt: TGTGCCAGCAGCCCCATGGGGGCAAACACCGGGGAGCTGTTTTTT
cdr3_aa: CASSPMGANTGELFF
j_call: TRBJ2-2
d_call: .
v_call: TRBV6-4
clone_size: .

cdr3_nt: TGTGCCAGCAGCCGAGGACAGGGCCCCTACGAGCAGTACTTC
cdr3_aa: CASSRGQGPYEQYF
j_call: TRBJ2-7
d_call: TRBD1
v_call: TRBV5-6
clone_size: once

cdr3_nt: TGTGCCAGCAGCTTGAGTGTCAGTCGAGGGGAGACCCAGTACTTC
cdr3_aa: CASSLSVSRGETQYF
j_call: TRBJ2-5
d_call: .
v_call: TRBV5-4
clone_size: .

cdr3_nt: TGTGCCAGCAGCTTAGTAGGAATCGGACAGACGAACACCGGGGAGCTGTTTTTT
cdr3_aa: CASSLVGIGQTNTGELFF
j_call: TRBJ2-2
d_call: .
v_call: TRBV7-7
clone_size: few

cdr3_nt: TGTGCCAGCAGCCCCCTCGCCCGGGGCACAGATACGCAGTATTTT
cdr3_aa: CASSPLARGTDTQYF
j_call: TRBJ2-3
d_call: .
v_call: TRBV14
clone_size: .

cdr3_nt: TGTGCCGGAGGACGGAAGAACACTGAAGCTTTCTTT
cdr3_aa: CAGGRKNTEAFF
j_call: TRBJ1-1
d_call: .
v_call: TRBV11-2
clone_size: few

cdr3_nt: TGTGCCAGCAGCCAGGACCAACCGGGACAGGGCGAGACCCAGTACTTC
cdr3_aa: CASSQDQPGQGETQYF
j_call: TRBJ2-5
d_call: TRBD1
v_call: TRBV9
clone_size: .

cdr3_nt: TGTGCCAGCAGCTCCAGGGGGCGCGACGGGGAGCTGTTTTTT
cdr3_aa: CASSSRGRDGELFF
j_call: TRBJ2-2
d_call: TRBD1
v_call: TRBV7-2
clone_size: .

cdr3_nt: TGTGCCAGCAGCTCTACAGCTGTGGATGAGCAGTTCTTC
cdr3_aa: CASSSTAVDEQFF
j_call: TRBJ2-1
d_call: .
v_call: TRBV5-6
clone_size: .

cdr3_nt: TGTGCCAGCTCACCGAGCCAAGGGGGCGCAGAGACCCAGTACTTC
cdr3_aa: CASSPSQGGAETQYF
j_call: TRBJ2-5
d_call: TRBD1
v_call: TRBV18
clone_size: .

cdr3_nt: TGTGCCAGTAGTATAAGGGGGTACAGCAATCAGCCCCAGCATTTT
cdr3_aa: CASSIRGYSNQPQHF
j_call: TRBJ1-5
d_call: .
v_call: TRBV19
clone_size: .

cdr3_nt: TGTGCCAGTAGTATGAAAAGGGGAAGTGAAGCTTTCTTT
cdr3_aa: CASSMKRGSEAFF
j_call: TRBJ1-1
d_call: .
v_call: TRBV19
clone_size: few

cdr3_nt: TGCGCCAGCAGCCAAAGACAGGAGCCTAGCAATCAGCCCCAGCATTTT
cdr3_aa: CASSQRQEPSNQPQHF
j_call: TRBJ1-5
d_call: .
v_call: TRBV4-1
clone_size: .

cdr3_nt: TGTGCCAGCAGCTCCGAACAGGGAGGGGCGCGGATGGACACTGAAGCTTTCTTT
cdr3_aa: CASSSEQGGARMDTEAFF
j_call: TRBJ1-1
d_call: .
v_call: TRBV7-9
clone_size: .

cdr3_nt: TGTGCCAGTAGTATCCGGCTAGCGGGGGTTACGGCCGGGGAGCTGTTTTTT
cdr3_aa: CASSIRLAGVTAGELFF
j_call: TRBJ2-2
d_call: TRBD2
v_call: TRBV19
clone_size: .

cdr3_nt: TGTGCCAGCAGCTGGACTGAGGTTTTTGGGGCCAACGTCCTGACTTTC
cdr3_aa: CASSWTEVFGANVLTF
j_call: TRBJ2-6
d_call: .
v_call: TRBV5-6
clone_size: few

cdr3_nt: TGTGCCAGCAGCACGTACCAGCCGGGACAGGGTTGGGCTTTCTTT
cdr3_aa: CASSTYQPGQGWAFF
j_call: TRBJ1-1
d_call: TRBD1
v_call: TRBV11-2
clone_size: .